Listed here are 4 T cell receptor beta chains from one sample, sequenced in a study of cytomegalovirus exposure and HLA in healthy donors. The PCR contained 60 Vbeta and 13 Jbeta primers. The method was immunoSEQ multiplex PCR; TCRdb's version includes in-frame clones alone and lacks a portion of them. The table has 100,000 or so clones, about three quarters seen once. Sequenced: PBMCs. The receptors were gathered from a male donor in good health and CMV-seronegative.

This chain joins TRBV7-2 and TRBJ2-5, with D possibly being TRBD2 (5 bases). This CDR3 has 15 amino acids. Germline V gene data show CDR1 as SGHTA and CDR2 as FQGNSA. The germline V and J ends were trimmed by 0 bases and 7 bases, with 15 bases remaining between them. The CDR3 region has the DNA TGTGCCAGCAGCTTAGCGGTTAGCGTAGGTCGGACCCAGTACTTC. Translation gives CASSLAVSVGRTQYF.

This clone has more than one count but fewer than ten. CDR3 coding DNA: TGTGCCAGTAGATTGGGACAGGGGGCCCCTGGGGGGGCCAACGTCCTGACTTTC. Translated, it gives CASRLGQGAPGGANVLTF. V and J are TRBV19 and TRBJ2-6, with 12 bases fitting TRBD1. V lost 6 bases and J lost 4; bases outside the gene matches: 10. Germline loops: CDR1 LNHDA, CDR2 SQIVND (reference sequence). This CDR3 has 18 amino acids. Filled out from reference TRBV19 and TRBJ2-6, the complete variable domain reads DGGITQSPKYLFRKEGQNVTLSCEQNLNHDAMYWYRQDPGQGLRLIYYSQIVNDFQKGDIAEGYSVSREKKESFPLTVTSAQKNPTAFYLCASRLGQGAPGGANVLTFGAGSRLTVL.

This clone was counted a few times. The chain joins TRBV7-2 to TRBJ1-2; possible D gene TRBD1, 6 bases. Looked up from germline, CDR1 is SGHTA and CDR2 is FQGNSA. The V gene lost 4 bases and the J gene lost 10 bases, with 13 bases spanning the gap. CDR3 length: 12 residues. CDR3 sequence: CASSSDSRDYTF. The CDR3 DNA reads as TGTGCCAGCAGCTCGGACAGCCGAGACTACACCTTC.

This clone was observed a few times. This chain joins TRBV6-1 and TRBJ1-5; TRBD1 aligns across 7 bases. Germline lookup yields CDR1 MNHNS and CDR2 SASEGT. The CDR3 totals 16 residues. Losses at the gene ends were 2 bases for V and 4 bases for J; bases not matched to a gene: 8. The CDR3 coding sequence is TGTGCCAGCAGTGAATGGTGGGACAGCCGAAATCAGCCCCAGCATTTT. It yields the protein CASSEWWDSRNQPQHF.